These 18 T cell receptor beta chains share one sample of origin, sequenced in a study of T cell changes during pregnancy in multiple sclerosis (dated by TCRdb to between 2019 and 2020). Library generation was performed with the immunoSEQ multiplex PCR assay. TCRdb provides this immuneACCESS table in a form limited to in-frame rearrangements. Some clones are lacking; in checked studies, under half of them reflect an unresolved V gene, and why the rest are absent is not known. The sample profile shows about 12,000 clones; about 86% of them were found once. 14% to 15% of the sample rests with the top ten. Material: CD8+ T cells from peripheral blood mononuclear cells, obtained in the second trimester of pregnancy. Receptors were obtained from a female donor in good health, enrolled as a control in a pregnancy study.

CDR3 DNA sequence: TGCAGCGTACTGGGACAGAACTATGGCTACACCTTC. Protein sequence: CSVLGQNYGYTF. This chain uses TRBV29-1 with TRBJ1-2; 7 bases are a match to TRBD1. Germline loops: CDR1 SQVTM, CDR2 ANQGSEA. This CDR3 region has 12 residues. The V segment lost 6 bases and the J segment 2 bases; nucleotides outside the gene matches: 3.

The chain recombines TRBV4-1 with TRBJ1-1, with D unclear. CDR1 and CDR2 (germline): MGHRA, YSYEKL. There are 15 residues in the CDR3. V lost 0 bases and J lost 1, with 9 bases in between. The CDR3 nucleotides are TGCGCCAGCAGCCAAGAACAGAGCACGAACACTGAAGCTTTCTTT. Protein product: CASSQEQSTNTEAFF.

The chain joins TRBV6-4 to TRBJ2-1, with TRBD2 matching over 7 bases. The CDR3 is 15 residues long. Germline assignment: CDR1 MRHNA and CDR2 SNTAGT. The trim removed 5 bases at V and 0 bases at J, leaving 4 bases unmatched. CDR3 amino acids: CASSPASGSYNEQFF. The CDR3 nucleotides are TGTGCCAGCAGTCCGGCTAGCGGCTCCTACAATGAGCAGTTCTTC.

The chain recombines TRBV7-6 with TRBJ1-4; 7 positions match TRBD1. The V gene's germline CDR1 is SGHVS and CDR2 FNYEAQ. V dropped 1 base and J dropped 7; count of bases not matched to a gene: 6. This CDR3 region has 15 residues. The CDR3 loop reads CASSLVEGGIEKLFF. The DNA of the CDR3 is TGTGCCAGCAGCTTAGTGGAAGGGGGCATTGAAAAACTGTTTTTT.

The chain recombines TRBV9 with TRBJ2-3; TRBD1 aligns across 9 bases. The CDR3 has 18 residues. V was pared by 0 bases and J by 2 bases, with 10 bases of the junction left unmatched. The germline V gene has CDR1 SGDLS and CDR2 YYNGEE. CDR3 sequence: CASSVASGQGKYTDTQYF. CDR3 DNA: TGTGCCAGCAGCGTAGCTTCGGGACAGGGAAAATACACAGATACGCAGTATTTT.

V gene TRBV2 combines with J gene TRBJ2-3; the match to TRBD2 covers 11 bases. This CDR3 contains 15 residues. The V gene's germline CDR1 is SNHLY and CDR2 FYNNEI. J gave up 4 bases and V 7 bases, and 7 bases lay outside the gene matches. The CDR3 here is CASTLAGGWSDTQYF. The CDR3 DNA sequence: TGTGCCAGCACCCTAGCGGGGGGCTGGTCAGATACGCAGTATTTT.

This chain joins TRBV4-3 and TRBJ2-7; 10 bases are a match to TRBD1. The CDR3 covers 16 residues. Germline assignment: CDR1 LGHNA and CDR2 YSLEER. J lost 6 bases, V lost 0 bases, and 8 bases had no gene match. The CDR3 loop is CASSQDGGTGEGEQYF. DNA of the CDR3: TGCGCCAGCAGCCAAGATGGTGGGACAGGGGAAGGCGAGCAGTACTTC.

The V call is TRBV7-9, the J call TRBJ2-2; TRBD2 aligns across 7 bases. The CDR3 sequence is 17 residues long. Germline V gene sequence: CDR1 SEHNR, CDR2 FQNEAQ (reference sequence). V shed 4 bases, J shed 5 bases, and the junction held 13 bases outside the gene matches. The DNA for the CDR3 is TGTGCCAGCAGCTCGGGGCGGTCTAGCGGTGTTACCGGGGAGCTGTTTTTT. Its protein product is CASSSGRSSGVTGELFF.

CDR3 coding DNA: TGTGCCTGGAGGGGACAGGGGGACAATGAGCAGTTCTTC. It specifies CAWRGQGDNEQFF. The gene calls are TRBV30 and TRBJ2-1, with 11 bases identical to TRBD1. The CDR3 has 13 amino acids. CDR1 is GTSNPN, CDR2 SVGIG, per germline (reference sequence). V gave up 3 bases and J gave up 5 bases; unmatched junction bases: 0. Full variable domain (remainder filled in from reference TRBV30 and TRBJ2-1): SQTIHQWPATLVQPVGSPLSLECTVEGTSNPNLYWYRQAAGRGLQLLFYSVGIGQISSEVPQNLSASRPQDRQFILSSKKLLLSDSGFYLCAWRGQGDNEQFFGPGTRLTVL.

By sample fraction, this clone is medium-sized (0.01 to 0.1%). The chain couples TRBV9 to TRBJ1-5; TRBD1 might be the D (6 bases). From germline, CDR1 is SGDLS and CDR2 YYNGEE. The CDR3 spans 17 residues. V shed 3 bases and J shed 5 bases, with 21 bases lying between them. CDR3: CASSAGQNPDGDQPQHF. In DNA, the CDR3 is TGTGCCAGCAGCGCAGGACAGAATCCAGACGGCGATCAGCCCCAGCATTTT.

In this sample, this clone turned up once. The chain joins TRBV10-3 to TRBJ1-1; the D is unclear. V lost 6 bases, J lost 4 bases, and 24 bases lay in between. Germline CDR1 ENHRY, CDR2 SYGVKD. The CDR3 runs to 17 residues. The CDR3 sequence: CAIRGRTSTHGITEAFF. The DNA of the CDR3 is TGTGCCATCAGGGGGAGGACCTCAACTCACGGGATCACTGAAGCTTTCTTT.

The CDR3 is CASSWPGAGADTQYF. The CDR3, as DNA: TGTGCCAGCAGCTGGCCGGGAGCGGGCGCAGATACGCAGTATTTT. This chain uses TRBV7-9 with TRBJ2-3; D might be TRBD2 (6 bases). CDR1 is SEHNR, CDR2 FQNEAQ, per germline (reference sequence). V lost 4 bases and J 4 bases, leaving 15 bases between the germline ends. The CDR3 is 15 residues long.

This chain uses TRBV7-8 with TRBJ2-7, with D perhaps matching TRBD2 (5 bases). This CDR3 has 11 amino acids. The germline V and J ends were trimmed by 7 bases and 6 bases, with 10 bases remaining between them. The germline V gene has CDR1 SGHVS and CDR2 FQNEAQ. CDR3: CASTEGIEQYF. The CDR3 bases are TGTGCCAGCACAGAGGGTATCGAGCAGTACTTC.

The rearrangement joins TRBV2 to TRBJ2-7; 10 bases are a match to TRBD2. Trimming took 6 bases from V and 1 from J; bases not matched to a gene: 12. Per germline, CDR1 SNHLY and CDR2 FYNNEI. The CDR3 loop spans 17 amino acids. CDR3 sequence (DNA): TGTGCCAGCAGGGTTGGTAGCGGGGGGTGGATTTCCTACGAGCAGTACTTC. Protein product: CASRVGSGGWISYEQYF.

This chain joins TRBV19 and TRBJ2-1; no firm D call. Looked up from germline, CDR1 is LNHDA and CDR2 is SQIVND (reference sequence). With 5 bases removed from V and 4 bases from J, the gap between germline ends came to 15 bases. The CDR3 runs 15 residues. The CDR3 DNA sequence: TGTGCCAGTAGTCCCATCAACAACTATTACAATGAGCAGTTCTTC. It codes for CASSPINNYYNEQFF.

The chain carries TRBV21-1 and TRBJ2-5; the table's D call of TRBD1 was not tested on the DNA. TRBV21-1 is a pseudogene locus. The CDR3 has 16 amino acids. The DNA of the CDR3 is TGTGCCAGCAGCAAAGGGGACAGGGATGGAAAAGAGACCCAGTACTTC. It is translated as CASSKGDRDGKETQYF.

This clone has a handful of counts. This sequence joins TRBV5-8 and TRBJ2-7; no reliable D call. V lost 4 bases and J 3 bases, leaving 8 bases between the germline ends. There are 12 residues in the CDR3. Germline CDR1 and CDR2: SGHTS and YDEGEE. CDR3 sequence (DNA): TGTGCCAGCAGCCCAGACAACTACGAGCAGTACTTC. Translating gives CASSPDNYEQYF.

V gene TRBV2 combines with J gene TRBJ2-7; 8 positions agree with TRBD2. Germline trimming cut 6 bases from V and 13 bases from J; bases unmatched to any gene: 5. The germline V gene has CDR1 SNHLY and CDR2 FYNNEI. There are 10 residues in the CDR3. In nucleotides, the CDR3 is TGTGCCAGCAGGGGGCGGGAGGTCTACTTC. Translated, it gives CASRGREVYF.